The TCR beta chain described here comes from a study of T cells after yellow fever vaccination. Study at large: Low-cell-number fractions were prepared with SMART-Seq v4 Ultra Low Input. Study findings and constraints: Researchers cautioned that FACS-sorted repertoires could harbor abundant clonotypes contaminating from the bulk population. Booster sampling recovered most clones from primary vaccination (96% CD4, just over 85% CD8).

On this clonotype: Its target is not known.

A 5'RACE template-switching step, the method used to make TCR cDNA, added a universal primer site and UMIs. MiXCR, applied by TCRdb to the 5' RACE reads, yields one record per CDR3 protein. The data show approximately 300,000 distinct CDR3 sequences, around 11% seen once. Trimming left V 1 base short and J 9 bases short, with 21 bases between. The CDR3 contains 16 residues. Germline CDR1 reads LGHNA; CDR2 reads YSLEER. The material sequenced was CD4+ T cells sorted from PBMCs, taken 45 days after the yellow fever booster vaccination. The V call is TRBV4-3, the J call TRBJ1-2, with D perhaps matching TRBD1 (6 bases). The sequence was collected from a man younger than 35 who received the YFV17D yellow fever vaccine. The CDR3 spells CASSQGGGREFVSYTF. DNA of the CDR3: TGCGCCAGCAGCCAAGGGGGGGGCAGGGAGTTTGTGAGCTACACCTTC.